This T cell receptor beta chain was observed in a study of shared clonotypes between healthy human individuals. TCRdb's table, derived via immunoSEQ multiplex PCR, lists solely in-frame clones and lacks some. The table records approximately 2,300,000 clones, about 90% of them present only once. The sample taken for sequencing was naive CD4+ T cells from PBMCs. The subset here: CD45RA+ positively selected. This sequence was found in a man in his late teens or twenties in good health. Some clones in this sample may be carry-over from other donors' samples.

CDR3 loop: CARSLGGLRSYEQYF. In DNA form, the CDR3 reads TGTGCCAGAAGCTTGGGGGGACTCCGATCCTACGAGCAGTACTTC. This chain uses TRBV5-3 with TRBJ2-7; possibly TRBD2 for D (6 bases). TRBV5-3 belongs to the ORF category, with a function that is uncertain. Trimming took 0 bases from V and 1 from J, leaving 11 bases between them. The CDR3 has 15 amino acids.